This T cell receptor (beta chain) was retrieved from a study of control samples from healthy donors and cancer patients (dated by TCRdb to 2020 to 2021). As to this clone: Its antigen is still unknown. Base qualities were left out, and no much larger clone turns up one base away.

The germline V gene encodes CDR1 MNHEY and CDR2 SVGAGI. V and J are truncated by 6 bases and 7 bases respectively, leaving an intervening sequence of 7 bases. Its CDR3 holds 11 amino acids, cysteine through phenylalanine. The kept DNA is CDR3 alone, 33 bases in frame from the first base. Library construction relied on the immunoSEQ multiplex PCR assay. This is the immuneACCESS table as TCRdb keeps it, with only in-frame sequences that have V and J called. A part of the clones is gone; compared with another copy, unresolved V genes explain less than half, and the rest is unexplained. This sample is represented by approximately 170,000 clones; 70% to 90% of them were singletons. The top ten clones comprise approximately 4.9% of the sample.

This sequence uses TRBV6-5 and TRBJ2-1; the D gene is perhaps TRBD1, from 5 matching bases. Sequencing was carried out using blood. This receptor was taken from a woman aged 25 to 39 in good health. The bases are TGTGCCAGCAGCCAGGGTAATGAGCAGTTCTTC. Its amino acids are CASSQGNEQFF.